These 10 T cell receptor beta chains were sequenced from one sample in a study of blood T cell repertoires in COVID-19. Clones were read by immunoSEQ multiplex PCR, and TCRdb kept only the in-frame ones, dropping some. The sample comprises about 45,000 clones, 77% of which are singletons, and 25% to 30% rests with the top ten. Input material: peripheral blood. These receptors originate from a woman aged 70-85 years with acute or convalescent COVID-19.

The V and J genes are TRBV29-1 and TRBJ2-2, with D perhaps matching TRBD1 (5 bases). Deletions cut 8 bases from V and 2 bases from J, with 12 bases between. Germline CDR1 is SQVTM and CDR2 is ANQGSEA. This CDR3 has 13 amino acids. The CDR3 region is CSTRTTNTGELFF. CDR3 nucleotide sequence: TGCAGCACAAGGACAACCAACACCGGGGAGCTGTTTTTT.

The rearrangement joins TRBV10-2 to TRBJ2-5; D not resolved. This CDR3 spans 14 amino acids. The ends were cut back, 8 bases at V and 2 bases at J, with 15 bases in the middle. From germline, CDR1 is WSHSY and CDR2 SAAADI. In DNA form, the CDR3 reads TGCGCCAGCGGCGAGACATCTTTGCAAGAGACCCAGTACTTC. Amino acids: CASGETSLQETQYF.

This chain links TRBV6-5 with TRBJ1-5; D unresolved. Deletions cut 8 bases from V and 2 bases from J, with 10 bases between. Germline V gives CDR1 MNHEY, CDR2 SVGAGI. This CDR3 comprises 13 residues. The CDR3 reads CASLRSGNQPQHF. CDR3 bases: TGTGCCAGCTTGAGAAGCGGCAATCAGCCCCAGCATTTT.

The V call is TRBV2, the J call TRBJ2-7; the D is unclear. The germline V and J ends were trimmed by 3 bases and 2 bases, with 8 bases remaining between them. CDR1 and CDR2 from the germline V gene are SNHLY and FYNNEI. This CDR3 has 13 amino acids. CDR3 DNA sequence: TGTGCCAGCAGTGATGGCAGGACCTACGAGCAGTACTTC. It translates to CASSDGRTYEQYF.

The J gene is TRBJ2-2, the V gene TRBV5-1; the D is unclear. CDR1 and CDR2 (germline): SGHRS, YFSETQ. The CDR3 extends over 15 amino acids. V lost 1 base, J lost 0 bases, and 7 bases lay in between. The CDR3 sequence is CASSLLGANTGELFF. CDR3 coding DNA: TGCGCCAGCAGCTTGTTGGGCGCGAACACCGGGGAGCTGTTTTTT.

The V and J genes are TRBV2 and TRBJ1-2; 9 nucleotides match TRBD1. CDR1 is SNHLY and CDR2 is FYNNEI in the germline V gene. The CDR3 has 13 amino acids. V lost 10 bases to trimming and J lost 2 bases; unmatched junction nucleotides: 5. CDR3 coding DNA: TGTGCCAAAACCGGGACAGGGAACTATGGCTACACCTTC. It is translated as CAKTGTGNYGYTF.

The chain has TRBV10-1 and TRBJ1-5; possible D gene TRBD1, 6 bases. The ends were cut back, 4 bases at V and 1 base at J, with 11 bases in the middle. The CDR3 is 15 amino acids. CDR1 and CDR2 from the germline V gene are WNHNN and SYGVQD (reference sequence). CDR3 DNA sequence: TGCGCCAGCAGTGGTAAGGGGGAAAGCAATCAGCCCCAGCATTTT. Protein sequence: CASSGKGESNQPQHF.

Concerning this clone itself: One end of the junction does not line up with germline, which may come from a read error. The V gene is TRBV7-2, the J gene TRBJ2-7; TRBD2 aligns across 11 bases. CDR3 size: 15 residues. Germline CDR1 reads SGHTA; CDR2 reads FQGNSA. The CDR3 nucleotides read TGTGCCAGCAGCCTAGCGGGGGGATATTCCTACGAGCAGTACTTC. Amino acid sequence: CASSLAGGYSYEQYF. Together with reference TRBV7-2 and TRBJ2-7, the CDR3 gives the full variable domain: GAGVSQSPSNKVTEKGKDVELRCDPISGHTALYWYRQSLGQGLEFLIYFQGNSAPDKSGLPSDRFSAERTGGSVSTLTIQRTQQEDSAVYLCASSLAGGYSYEQYFGPGTRLTVT.

This sequence joins TRBV2 and TRBJ1-1; D possibly corresponds to TRBD1 (6 bases). Germline loops: CDR1 SNHLY, CDR2 FYNNEI. Trimming removed 6 bases at V and 5 bases at J, with 16 bases between. The CDR3 extends over 14 amino acids. CDR3 coding DNA: TGTGCCAGCAGGACGGGGGAGGGGGATACTGAAGCTTTCTTT. Protein: CASRTGEGDTEAFF.

The V call is TRBV2, the J call TRBJ2-1, with a weak D call TRBD2 (6 bases). This CDR3 is 13 amino acids long. Germline V gene lookup returns CDR1 SNHLY and CDR2 FYNNEI. The V gene lost 7 bases and the J gene lost 15 bases, with 22 bases spanning the gap. In DNA, the CDR3 is TGTGCCAGCACTATAACCGGGCCAGGAGGGCGGTTCTTC. Its protein product is CASTITGPGGRFF. The variable domain in full, with the rest retrieved from reference TRBV2 and TRBJ2-1, is EPEVTQTPSHQVTQMGQEVILRCVPISNHLYFYWYRQILGQKVEFLVSFYNNEISEKSEIFDDQFSVERPDGSNFTLKIRSTKLEDSAMYFCASTITGPGGRFFGPGTRLTVL.